This TCR beta chain appears in the sequencing data of a study of monozygotic twins with inflammatory bowel disease. Molecular identifiers with 6-nucleotide sample barcodes were added during cDNA synthesis via template switching. One entry per CDR3 protein, without DNA, is what TCRdb gives after re-calling the 5' RACE reads. Its table records 70,000 to 95,000 distinct CDR3 sequences. This TCR derives from a human donor with ulcerative colitis or Crohn's disease, or a healthy co-twin of an affected twin (not recorded which). The specimen was blood.

The CDR3 sequence is CSVAGGRGETQYF. The chain uses TRBV29-1 and TRBJ2-5; absent DNA, TCRdb's TRBD1 call cannot be checked. Germline V lookup: CDR1 SQVTM, CDR2 ANQGSEA. The CDR3 runs 13 residues.